This record covers a single T cell receptor beta chain. These data originate in a study of blood T cell repertoires in COVID-19. Study summary: The United States, Italy and Spain provided the acute and convalescent COVID-19 samples. From T cells, B-cell-depleted T cells, or PBMCs came the material, which was cDNA or gDNA.

Per the study methods: Amplified reference gene primers provided the basis for estimating nucleated cell counts. Libraries were prepared by immunoSEQ multiplex PCR; TCRdb keeps only in-frame clonotypes and omits some of them. V and J calls and clone size are copied from that table; D and trimming were computed from the DNA. The sample carries over 250,000 clones, about 89% recorded once. Trimming pared 6 bases from V and 5 bases from J, leaving 10 bases between. Germline CDR1 SGHRS, CDR2 YFSETQ. This CDR3 comprises 12 residues. This receptor was obtained from a woman in her thirties or forties who had recovered from COVID-19. The chain has TRBV5-1 and TRBJ2-3, with D tentatively TRBD1 (5 bases). The sequencing input was peripheral blood. The CDR3 spells CASTGRGDTQYF. The CDR3 bases are TGCGCCAGCACCGGAAGGGGAGATACGCAGTATTTT. Looking up the rest from reference TRBV5-1 and TRBJ2-3 gives the full variable domain: KAGVTQTPRYLIKTRGQQVTLSCSPISGHRSVSWYQQTPGQGLQFLFEYFSETQRNKGNFPGRFSGRQFSNSRSEMNVSTLELGDSALYLCASTGRGDTQYFGPGTRLTVL.